Listed below are T cell receptor beta chains from one sample, sequenced in a study of blood T cell repertoires in COVID-19. The protocol was immunoSEQ multiplex PCR, while the TCRdb copy is restricted to in-frame clones and leaves out a portion. The sample contains a few hundred thousand clones, 80% to 85% of which appear only once. Specimen: PBMCs or T cells enriched from blood (not recorded which). Receptor source: a man aged 50 or older who had recovered from COVID-19. The CDR3 runs from the conserved cysteine through the conserved F or W. The D gene is left open where the match is weak. The size field is filled for only some rows; it gives once, few, many or a size class.

V gene	J gene	clone size	D gene	CDR3 protein	CDR3 DNA
TRBV25-1	TRBJ2-7	NA	TRBD1	CASGDRGLIF	TGTGCCAGCGGAGACAGGGGGCTGATATTC
TRBV19	TRBJ2-7	few	NA	CASSIHGRPPSYEQYF	TGTGCCAGTAGTATCCATGGGAGGCCTCCCTCCTACGAGCAGTACTTC
TRBV6-2/TRBV6-3	TRBJ1-4	once	NA	CASSWRREKLFF	TGTGCCAGCAGTTGGAGAAGGGAAAAACTGTTTTTT
TRBV5-8	TRBJ2-1	NA	TRBD2	CASSLGGTTTNEQFF	TGTGCCAGCAGCTTGGGGGGGACTACAACCAATGAGCAGTTCTTC
TRBV19	TRBJ1-4	NA	TRBD1	CASRGTGWIEKLFF	TGTGCCAGTAGGGGGACAGGGTGGATTGAAAAACTGTTTTTT
TRBV19	TRBJ2-2	NA	NA	CASRIAETRAGELFF	TGTGCCAGTCGGATAGCGGAGACCAGGGCCGGGGAGCTGTTTTTT
TRBV25-1	TRBJ2-2	NA	NA	CASTQAHGAGELFF	TGTGCCAGCACCCAGGCCCACGGTGCCGGGGAGCTGTTTTTT
TRBV23-1	TRBJ2-2	NA	TRBD2	CASSQTASGGVNTGELFF	TGCGCCAGCAGTCAGACCGCTAGCGGGGGAGTTAACACCGGGGAGCTGTTTTTT
TRBV27	TRBJ2-1	NA	TRBD2	CASSLLASGPSSYNEQFF	TGTGCCAGCAGTTTATTGGCTAGCGGACCGAGCTCCTACAATGAGCAGTTCTTC
TRBV5-1	TRBJ1-6	NA	TRBD1	CASSLGTGDRSPLHF	TGCGCCAGCAGCTTGGGGACAGGGGATCGTTCACCCCTCCACTTT
TRBV19	TRBJ2-1	NA	NA	CASSIGLNSRNEQFF	TGTGCCAGTAGCATCGGACTCAATTCGCGTAATGAGCAGTTCTTC
TRBV7-2	TRBJ1-6	NA	TRBD1	CASSTQGAALDNSPLHF	TGTGCCAGCAGCACGCAGGGGGCGGCCTTAGATAATTCACCCCTCCACTTT
TRBV27	TRBJ1-1	few	NA	CASRGGTEAFF	TGTGCCAGTCGGGGGGGCACTGAAGCTTTCTTT
TRBV10-3	TRBJ2-7	NA	TRBD2	CAISLAGPSYEQYF	TGTGCCATCAGTTTAGCGGGACCGTCCTACGAGCAGTACTTC
TRBV25-1	TRBJ2-7	NA	NA	CASRGTAKDEQYF	TGTGCCAGCAGGGGGACTGCTAAAGACGAGCAGTACTTC
TRBV2	TRBJ1-1	NA	NA	CASSPGYGTEAFF	TGTGCCAGCAGTCCAGGGTATGGCACTGAAGCTTTCTTT
TRBV7-9	TRBJ2-3	NA	NA	CASSLAGGADTQYF	TGTGCCAGCAGCTTAGCGGGGGGGGCCGATACGCAGTATTTT
TRBV25-1	TRBJ2-7	NA	NA	CASRDFEQYF	TGTGCCAGCAGAGACTTCGAGCAGTACTTC
TRBV6-2/TRBV6-3	TRBJ2-7	NA	TRBD1	CASSLTGPSGEQYF	TGTGCCAGCAGTTTGACAGGGCCTTCTGGGGAGCAGTACTTC
TRBV18	TRBJ2-7	NA	TRBD1	CASSPRQGAYEQYF	TGTGCCAGCTCACCGCGACAGGGGGCCTACGAGCAGTACTTC
TRBV2	TRBJ1-3	NA	TRBD1	CASIIPPGQGVVNTIYF	TGTGCCAGCATCATCCCCCCGGGACAGGGGGTCGTAAACACCATATATTTT
TRBV9	TRBJ2-7	few	TRBD2	CASSPGVRAGDLYEQYF	TGTGCCAGCAGCCCAGGGGTCCGAGCGGGAGATCTCTACGAGCAGTACTTC
TRBV5-1	TRBJ2-7	NA	TRBD2	CASSSLAGVYEQYF	TGCGCCAGCAGCTCCTTAGCGGGAGTCTACGAGCAGTACTTC
TRBV11-2	TRBJ2-7	NA	NA	CASSPRPLYEQYF	TGTGCCAGCAGCCCTAGACCCCTCTACGAGCAGTACTTC
TRBV3-1/TRBV3-2	TRBJ1-1	NA	NA	CASSLQVNTEAFF	TGTGCCAGCAGCCTCCAGGTAAACACTGAAGCTTTCTTT
TRBV28	TRBJ1-5	NA	TRBD1	CASSFGTGNQPQHF	TGTGCCAGCAGTTTTGGGACAGGCAATCAGCCCCAGCATTTT
TRBV19	TRBJ1-5	NA	TRBD1	CASSVQGARGNQPQHF	TGTGCCAGTAGTGTACAGGGGGCACGGGGCAATCAGCCCCAGCATTTT
TRBV27	TRBJ2-2	NA	TRBD2	CASSLLAGGPDGELFF	TGTGCCAGCAGTTTACTGGCGGGGGGGCCGGACGGGGAGCTGTTTTTT
TRBV29-1	TRBJ2-3	NA	NA	CSVERTSRDTQYF	TGCAGCGTTGAAAGAACCTCGAGGGATACGCAGTATTTT
TRBV3-1/TRBV3-2	TRBJ2-3	NA	TRBD2	CASSPRTSGGVSTDTQYF	TGTGCCAGCAGCCCCCGGACTAGCGGGGGAGTTAGCACAGATACGCAGTATTTT
TRBV7-3	TRBJ2-7	NA	TRBD2	CASSPLAVSYEQYF	TGTGCCAGCAGCCCGCTAGCGGTCTCCTACGAGCAGTACTTC
TRBV4-1	TRBJ2-2	NA	TRBD1	CASSHDRANTGELFF	TGCGCCAGCAGCCACGACAGGGCGAACACCGGGGAGCTGTTTTTT
TRBV4-2	TRBJ1-3	NA	NA	CASSQGEGMAGNTIYF	TGTGCCAGCAGCCAAGGCGAGGGAATGGCAGGAAACACCATATATTTT
TRBV28	TRBJ1-1	NA	NA	CASSVYRENTEAFF	TGTGCCAGCAGTGTATACAGGGAGAACACTGAAGCTTTCTTT
TRBV5-4	TRBJ2-1	NA	TRBD2	CASSLGLAGANEQFF	TGTGCCAGCAGCTTGGGACTAGCGGGGGCCAATGAGCAGTTCTTC
TRBV18	TRBJ2-7	NA	NA	CASSPAGLDEQYF	TGTGCCAGCTCACCAGCGGGCCTCGACGAGCAGTACTTC
TRBV27	TRBJ1-5	NA	NA	CASSFRGNQPQHF	TGTGCCAGCAGTTTTAGGGGTAATCAGCCCCAGCATTTT
TRBV2	TRBJ1-2	few	NA	CASNPEGYGYTF	TGTGCCAGCAACCCAGAGGGCTATGGCTACACCTTC
TRBV18	TRBJ1-3	NA	TRBD1	CASSLKGASSGNTIYF	TGTGCCAGCTCCCTAAAGGGGGCGAGCTCTGGAAACACCATATATTTT
TRBV5-1	TRBJ1-1	once	TRBD1	CASSLALDRAAFF	TGCGCCAGCAGCTTGGCCTTGGACAGGGCCGCTTTCTTT
TRBV5-1	TRBJ2-1	once	TRBD2	CASRSGGASGYNEQFF	TGCGCCAGCAGGAGCGGGGGCGCCTCGGGGTACAATGAGCAGTTCTTC
TRBV7-2	TRBJ2-7	NA	TRBD1	CASSLDRGEQYF	TGTGCCAGCAGCTTAGACAGGGGCGAGCAGTACTTC
TRBV7-2	TRBJ2-1	NA	TRBD1	CASSLETGAADEQFF	TGTGCCAGCAGCTTAGAGACAGGGGCCGCCGATGAGCAGTTCTTC
TRBV9	TRBJ2-1	NA	NA	CASSAGRTDFNNEQFF	TGTGCCAGCAGCGCCGGACGGACTGACTTTAACAATGAGCAGTTCTTC
TRBV7-9	TRBJ2-2	NA	NA	CASSFHPVAGLNTGELFF	TGTGCCAGCAGCTTCCATCCGGTCGCGGGCCTAAACACCGGGGAGCTGTTTTTT
TRBV15	TRBJ2-3	NA	NA	CATSFVGGTDTQYF	TGTGCCACCAGCTTCGTCGGCGGTACAGATACGCAGTATTTT
TRBV7-2	TRBJ2-1	NA	TRBD2	CASSLTPSGVYNEQFF	TGTGCCAGCAGCTTAACCCCTAGCGGGGTATACAATGAGCAGTTCTTC
TRBV11-2	TRBJ2-7	few	NA	CASSLAGLGYEQYF	TGTGCCAGCAGTTTGGCAGGATTGGGCTACGAGCAGTACTTC
TRBV28	TRBJ2-7	NA	TRBD1	CASTVVRGSSYEQYF	TGTGCCAGCACCGTGGTCAGGGGGAGCTCCTACGAGCAGTACTTC
TRBV6-5	TRBJ2-7	NA	NA	CASSYDRIYEQYF	TGTGCCAGCAGTTACGACAGAATCTACGAGCAGTACTTC
TRBV9	TRBJ1-1	once	NA	CASSPRGLTEAFF	TGTGCCAGCAGCCCCAGGGGTTTGACTGAAGCTTTCTTT
TRBV16	TRBJ1-1	NA	TRBD1	CASSQNRGSTEAFF	TGTGCCAGCAGCCAAAACAGGGGGAGCACTGAAGCTTTCTTT
TRBV5-4	TRBJ1-2	NA	NA	CASSPAGGSRGYTF	TGTGCCAGCAGCCCAGCCGGGGGGTCTCGAGGCTACACCTTC
TRBV30	TRBJ1-1	once	TRBD1	CAWSATGRITEAFF	TGTGCCTGGAGTGCGACAGGGAGGATAACTGAAGCTTTCTTT